A selection of T cell receptor beta chains follows, all from one sample in a study of blood T cell repertoires in COVID-19. Profiling relied on immunoSEQ multiplex PCR, and the TCRdb table lists in-frame clones only, not all of them. This repertoire shows roughly 180,000 clones, about 85% found once; its top ten account for roughly 8.2%. Sequenced material: peripheral blood. These receptors were obtained from a woman between 55 and 75 years old with acute or convalescent COVID-19. The CDR3 runs from the conserved cysteine through the conserved F or W. D genes are given only for firm matches. Clone size is stated in some rows and not others, as once, few, many or a class when expanded.

cdr3_length j_call clone_size v_call d_call cdr3_nt cdr3_aa
15 TRBJ2-1 NA TRBV7-6 TRBD2 TGTGCCAGCAGCAAAGGACTAGCGGGAGCTTATGAGCAGTTCTTC CASSKGLAGAYEQFF
14 TRBJ1-2 NA TRBV6-5 NA TGTGCCAGCAGCCTACAGGGAACTAACTATGGCTACACCTTC CASSLQGTNYGYTF
14 TRBJ1-3 NA TRBV2 TRBD1 TGTGCCAGCAGGGGACAGCTCTCTGGAAACACCATATATTTT CASRGQLSGNTIYF
14 TRBJ1-1 NA TRBV6-6 TRBD1 TGTGCCAGCAGCATGGGACAGCTGAACACTGAAGCTTTCTTT CASSMGQLNTEAFF
13 TRBJ2-2 NA TRBV28 NA TGTGCCAGCAGTTTACAGTTCACCGGGGAGCTGTTTTTT CASSLQFTGELFF
13 TRBJ1-3 few TRBV2 NA TGTGCCAGCAGTCTTAACTCTGGAAACACCATATATTTT CASSLNSGNTIYF
13 TRBJ1-2 NA TRBV27 TRBD1 TGTGCCAGCAGTCCGACAGGGGACTATGGCTACACCTTC CASSPTGDYGYTF
17 TRBJ2-3 NA TRBV7-3 NA TGTGCCAGCAGCCCCTCTCACACCGAAGGGGCCACAGATACGCAGTATTTT CASSPSHTEGATDTQYF
12 TRBJ2-5 NA TRBV24-1 NA TGTGCCACCAGTGATCTCCAAGAGACCCAGTACTTC CATSDLQETQYF
13 TRBJ1-1 NA TRBV2 NA TGTGCCAGACAGGCGGAGATGAACACTGAAGCTTTCTTT CARQAEMNTEAFF
16 TRBJ1-1 few TRBV6-5 TRBD1 TGTGCCAGCAGTTACTCCCTGACAGGGGGAAACACTGAAGCTTTCTTT CASSYSLTGGNTEAFF
13 TRBJ1-4 once TRBV12-3/TRBV12-4 TRBD1 TGTGCCAGCAGCCCAGGGACAGATGAAAAACTGTTTTTT CASSPGTDEKLFF
14 TRBJ2-5 NA TRBV20-1 TRBD1 TGCAGTGCTAGTACGCCCCAGGGGGCGGAGACCCAGTACTTC CSASTPQGAETQYF
14 TRBJ2-5 NA TRBV7-2 NA TGTGCCAGCAGCTTAGCTGGCCAAAAAGAGACCCAGTACTTC CASSLAGQKETQYF
19 TRBJ2-7 NA TRBV5-1 TRBD2 TGCGCCAGCAGGTTGATGGGACTAGCGGGAGGGTCGAGCTCCTACGAGCAGTACTTC CASRLMGLAGGSSSYEQYF
13 TRBJ2-5 NA TRBV2 NA TGTGCCAGCAGTTCAAACCCAGGGGAGACCCAGTACTTC CASSSNPGETQYF
12 TRBJ2-2 few TRBV19 NA TGTGCCAGTGACAACTTCGCCGGGGAGCTGTTTTTT CASDNFAGELFF
17 TRBJ1-6 NA TRBV11-2 NA TGTGCCAGCAGCTTAATCGTGAGAAGGGGCTATAATTCACCCCTCCACTTT CASSLIVRRGYNSPLHF
15 TRBJ2-3 NA TRBV5-1 NA TGCGCCAGCAGCTCCGCCCTGACTGACACAGATACGCAGTATTTT CASSSALTDTDTQYF
16 TRBJ2-1 NA TRBV3-1/TRBV3-2 TRBD2 TGTGCCAGCAGCCCCCTCCGGGGAGGGCCTTACAATGAGCAGTTCTTC CASSPLRGGPYNEQFF
18 TRBJ1-4 NA TRBV7-9 TRBD1 TGTGCCAGCAGCCCGGTCCCCGGGACAGGGGCGGGCGATGAAAAACTGTTTTTT CASSPVPGTGAGDEKLFF
16 TRBJ1-2 NA TRBV4-1 TRBD1 TGCGCCAGCAGCTCCACCCTTACCGGGACAGGGGGAGGCTACACCTTC CASSSTLTGTGGGYTF
13 TRBJ1-1 once TRBV11-3 NA TGTGCCAGCAGCGATACTGCGAACACTGAAGCTTTCTTT CASSDTANTEAFF
14 TRBJ1-2 few TRBV7-9 NA TGTGCCAGCAGCTTAGTACGAGGGTCGGAGGGCTACACCTTC CASSLVRGSEGYTF
13 TRBJ1-3 NA TRBV10-3 NA TGTGCCATCAGGACAGAGGCTGGAAACACCATATATTTT CAIRTEAGNTIYF
12 TRBJ1-1 NA TRBV6-5 NA TGTGCCAGCAGTTACGAGGACACTGAAGCTTTCTTT CASSYEDTEAFF
12 TRBJ1-1 NA TRBV28 TRBD1 TGTGCCAGCACCGAGACAGGGACTGAAGCTTTCTTT CASTETGTEAFF
15 TRBJ1-6 NA TRBV5-1 NA TGCGCCAGCAGCTTGGCCCGCTCCCGGGATTCACCCCTCCACTTT CASSLARSRDSPLHF
14 TRBJ1-5 NA TRBV3-1/TRBV3-2 NA TGTGCCAGCAGCCTCCAGGGAAGCAATCAGCCCCAGCATTTT CASSLQGSNQPQHF
13 TRBJ1-3 NA TRBV6-5 NA TGTGCCAGCCTTACGGGGGGTGGAAACACCATATATTTT CASLTGGGNTIYF
16 TRBJ2-3 NA TRBV3-1/TRBV3-2 NA TGTGCCAGCAGCCTAAAAGGAGGAATTCGCACAGATACGCAGTATTTT CASSLKGGIRTDTQYF
13 TRBJ2-1 NA TRBV20-1 TRBD2 TGCAGTGCGAGTAGGCTAGCGGACAATGAGCAGTTCTTC CSASRLADNEQFF
12 TRBJ1-2 once TRBV27 NA TGTGCCAGCAGTTTTTATAACTATGGCTACACCTTC CASSFYNYGYTF
15 TRBJ1-2 NA TRBV4-1 TRBD1 TGCGCCAGCAGCCAAGAAACAGGGGGTTGGTATGGCTACACCTTC CASSQETGGWYGYTF
16 TRBJ1-1 NA TRBV18 TRBD1 TGTGCCAGCTCACTTTCACAGGGGGCGACGAACACTGAAGCTTTCTTT CASSLSQGATNTEAFF
16 TRBJ2-1 NA TRBV2 TRBD2 TGTGCCAGCAGTCTAGCGGGAGGGAGCTCCTACAATGAGCAGTTCTTC CASSLAGGSSYNEQFF
14 TRBJ1-5 NA TRBV2 NA TGTGCCAGCAGTCCCGTTCAGCGGGATCAGCCCCAGCATTTT CASSPVQRDQPQHF
15 TRBJ2-1 many TRBV7-9 TRBD2 TGTGCCAGCAGCTTCGCGAGGACTAGCGGCCCTGAGCAGTTCTTC CASSFARTSGPEQFF
14 TRBJ2-1 NA TRBV3-1/TRBV3-2 TRBD2 TGTGCCAGCAGCCTAGACCCCGGGAGGAATGAGCAGTTCTTC CASSLDPGRNEQFF
13 TRBJ1-1 few TRBV3-1/TRBV3-2 NA TGTGCCAGCAGCCAGCCCGGGGGCACTGAAGCTTTCTTT CASSQPGGTEAFF
11 TRBJ1-2 NA TRBV6-5 NA TGTGCCAGCAGTTCGGGGTATGGCTACACCTTC CASSSGYGYTF
14 TRBJ2-5 NA TRBV11-1 TRBD2 TGTGCCAGCAGCCACCCTGGACTAGAGGAGACCCAGTACTTC CASSHPGLEETQYF
16 TRBJ2-1 once TRBV2 TRBD2 TGTGCCAGCAGAGCCGGGACTAGCCTATCCTACAATGAGCAGTTCTTC CASRAGTSLSYNEQFF
14 TRBJ2-1 once TRBV30 NA TGTGCCTGGAGTTCTGGGGGCGCCTACAATGAGCAGTTCTTC CAWSSGGAYNEQFF
18 TRBJ2-1 NA TRBV9 NA TGTGCCAGCAGCGAGGCCCCCTTTGAGTGGGAGTTACGGAATGAGCAGTTCTTC CASSEAPFEWELRNEQFF
18 TRBJ2-6 NA TRBV27 NA TGTGCCAGCAGTTTCTCGACAGGTTTGGGGTCTGGGGCCAACGTCCTGACTTTC CASSFSTGLGSGANVLTF
17 TRBJ2-5 NA TRBV23-1 TRBD1 TGCGCCAGCAGTCAAGGGACAGCACCCCTGGGCGAAGAGACCCAGTACTTC CASSQGTAPLGEETQYF
17 TRBJ1-4 NA TRBV15 TRBD1 TGTGCCACCAGCAGAGAAGGGACAGGGGGGCCTAATGAAAAACTGTTTTTT CATSREGTGGPNEKLFF
16 TRBJ2-1 NA TRBV11-2 TRBD2 TGTGCCAGCAGCTTAGAGCTAGCGGGAACCTACAATGAGCAGTTCTTC CASSLELAGTYNEQFF
15 TRBJ2-1 NA TRBV6-1 NA TGTGCCAGCAGTGAAGTCCCCGGGACTCCCAATGAGCAGTTCTTC CASSEVPGTPNEQFF
15 TRBJ1-5 NA TRBV10-3 NA TGTGCCATCAGTGTGGACATATCGCCTAATCAGCCCCAGCATTTT CAISVDISPNQPQHF
15 TRBJ1-1 NA TRBV28 TRBD1 TGTGCCAGCAGTTTTCCCGGGACAGGGGGGACTGAAGCTTTCTTT CASSFPGTGGTEAFF
16 TRBJ1-1 NA TRBV18 TRBD1 TGTGCCAGCTCACCACCTACTGGACAGGGACTCACTGAAGCTTTCTTT CASSPPTGQGLTEAFF
14 TRBJ2-2 NA TRBV9 NA TGTGCCAGCAGCGGAAGACTAGGTTTCGGGGAGCTGTTTTTT CASSGRLGFGELFF
14 TRBJ1-4 once TRBV29-1 TRBD1 TGCAGCGGGGGACAGGGCTCGGCTAATGAAAAACTGTTTTTT CSGGQGSANEKLFF